This T cell receptor beta chain emerged from a study of T cell repertoires in aging, cancer and after chemotherapy. A mixed TRB-A/B primer pool amplified rearranged TRB by multiplex touch-down PCR. TCRdb re-derived calls from the multiplex PCR reads in MiXCR, one entry per CDR3 protein. The sample comprises more than 2,500 distinct CDR3 sequences, approximately 25% of which are singletons, and approximately 5% rests with the top ten. Peripheral blood genomic DNA, not sorted cells or RNA, was the template. The clonotype was recovered from a human donor with a solid tumor. The sample taken for sequencing was blood.

This CDR3 is CASSPRVSYEQYF. In DNA, the CDR3 is TGTGCCAGCAGCCCCCGGGTATCCTACGAGCAGTACTTC. This chain joins TRBV7-2 and TRBJ2-7; unclear D gene. From germline, CDR1 is SGHTA and CDR2 FQGNSA. The CDR3 has 13 amino acids. V was trimmed by 5 bases and J by 1 base, leaving 9 bases between them.